What follows is one T cell receptor (beta chain) and its context. The antigen remains unidentified. Timing groups of about 4 and about 12 weeks for second doses were pooled. This CDR3 region has 17 residues. The trim removed 6 bases at V and 2 bases at J, leaving 14 bases unmatched. Germline V lookup: CDR1 SGHRS, CDR2 YFSETQ. This entry belongs to a study of T cell responses to AZD1222 COVID-19 vaccine. Notes on the study in general: Unmutated variant regions reportedly attract nearly half of all spike-specific TCRs. Regions 160-218 and 743-854 dominated among vaccine-associated CD4 TCRs spanning spike. In a largely white British group with more females than males, clonal diversity was possibly underestimated.

Assay used: immunoSEQ multiplex PCR; TCRdb lists only in-frame clones, some missing. This repertoire shows roughly 50,000 clones, roughly nine tenths found once; its top ten account for about 14%. The sequencing used peripheral blood, collected 28 days after the second AZD1222 dose. The chain joins TRBV5-1 to TRBJ2-3; 8 bases align to TRBD2. The receptor's source is an adult who received the AZD1222 COVID-19 vaccine. The CDR3 DNA reads as TGCGCCAGCAAATGGTCCCCTAGCGGGCCGATCACAGATACGCAGTATTTT. It specifies CASKWSPSGPITDTQYF.